One and the same sample provided the 23 T cell receptor beta chains below, sequenced in a study of CD8 T cells in Susac syndrome. CD27 and CD45RA staining defined memory subsets for TEMRA sorting. A quantity of 0.5 to 1 ug RNA underwent reverse transcription using random hexamers. A single record per CDR3 protein comes from TCRdb applying MiXCR to the immunoSEQ multiplex PCR reads. The repertoire holds 2,000 or so distinct CDR3 sequences, with under 75% as singletons. Specimen: CD8+ TEMRA cells from PBMCs. Indicated subset: FACS-sorted terminally differentiated effector memory CD8+ T cells re-expressing CD45RA (CD8+ TEMRA). These receptors were taken from a human donor with Susac syndrome.

The J gene is TRBJ2-1, the V gene TRBV20-1; TRBD2 agrees at 8 bases. The CDR3 is made up of 15 amino acids. V lost 1 base and J lost 12; bases outside the gene matches: 14. CDR1 and CDR2 from the germline V gene are DFQATT and SNEGSKA (reference sequence). CDR3 in DNA: TGCAGTGCTAGAGCGAGCGGGGGCCCAATGAAGGGGCAGTTCTTC. This translates into CSARASGGPMKGQFF.

The rearrangement joins TRBV4-2 to TRBJ2-7; a possible D gene is TRBD1 (6 bases). The CDR3 sequence is 14 residues long. Germline CDR1 LGHNA, CDR2 YNFKEQ. The germline V and J ends were trimmed by 3 bases and 2 bases, with 11 bases remaining between them. The CDR3 region has the DNA TGTGCCAGCAGCCAGCAAACAGGGACCTACGAGCAGTACTTC. It specifies CASSQQTGTYEQYF.

The rearrangement uses TRBV4-1 and TRBJ2-1, with D unresolved. Deletions cut 1 base from V and 11 bases from J, with 15 bases between. The CDR3 sequence is 14 residues long. The germline V gene has CDR1 MGHRA and CDR2 YSYEKL. CDR3: CASSQAAIEHKQFF. CDR3 DNA: TGCGCCAGCAGCCAAGCCGCCATCGAGCACAAGCAGTTCTTC.

V and J are TRBV25-1 and TRBJ1-6, with D perhaps matching TRBD1 (5 bases). Trimming cost V 6 bases and J 7 bases, with 13 bases left between them. The CDR3 covers 14 residues. Looked up from germline, CDR1 is MGHDK and CDR2 is SYGVNS. This CDR3 reads CASSWDRENSPLHF. DNA for the CDR3: TGTGCCAGCAGCTGGGACCGAGAAAATTCACCCCTCCACTTT.

This clonotype has only a few counts. The V gene is TRBV6-1, the J gene TRBJ2-2; D may correspond to TRBD1 or TRBD2 (5 bases each). Trimming took 8 bases from V and 0 from J, leaving 10 bases between them. CDR1 is MNHNS and CDR2 is SASEGT in the germline V gene. This CDR3 spans 14 amino acids. This chain's CDR3 is CASGRGANTGELFF. CDR3 nucleotides: TGTGCCAGCGGTAGAGGGGCGAACACCGGGGAGCTGTTTTTT.

This clonotype was seen only once. This chain links TRBV12-3 or TRBV12-4 with TRBJ1-2; a weak D match, TRBD1 (5 bases). This CDR3 is 13 amino acids long. Trimming removed 6 bases from V and 3 bases from J, with 11 bases in between. The CDR3 here is CASSPGTDYGYTF. CDR3 DNA: TGTGCCAGCAGCCCTGGGACGGACTATGGCTACACCTTC.

The J gene is TRBJ2-1, the V gene TRBV28; D remains unclear. The CDR3 totals 15 residues. CDR1 MDHEN and CDR2 SYDVKM come from the germline V gene. V gave up 7 bases and J gave up 8 bases, with 21 bases separating them. The CDR3 here is CASKFRSFGGDEQFF. In DNA form, the CDR3 reads TGTGCCAGCAAGTTTAGGTCCTTCGGTGGGGATGAGCAGTTCTTC.

This chain uses TRBV28 with TRBJ2-6; 11 positions agree with TRBD1. V trimming: 6 bases; J trimming: 2 bases; junction bases outside the gene matches: 6. The CDR3 totals 17 residues. CDR1 and CDR2 (germline): MDHEN, SYDVKM. Here the CDR3 reads CASRPGQGVPGANVLTF. The CDR3 DNA is TGTGCCAGCAGACCGGGACAGGGGGTCCCTGGGGCCAACGTCCTGACTTTC. Using reference TRBV28 and TRBJ2-6 for the parts outside the CDR3, the full variable domain is DVKVTQSSRYLVKRTGEKVFLECVQDMDHENMFWYRQDPGLGLRLIYFSYDVKMKEKGDIPEGYSVSREKKERFSLILESASTNQTSMYLCASRPGQGVPGANVLTFGAGSRLTVL.

On this clonotype itself: Possible read error: a much larger clone is one base away. The V call is TRBV28, the J call TRBJ2-5, with D maybe TRBD1 (5 bases). Germline CDR1 and CDR2: MDHEN and SYDVKM. The length of the CDR3 is 16 residues. V lost 3 bases, J lost 3 bases, and 17 bases lay in between. The CDR3 reads CASSLVAGLGKETQYF. The CDR3 DNA is TGTGCCAGCAGTTTGGTGGCAGGGCTGGGAAAAGAGACCCAGTACTTC.

The sample holds a few counts of this clonotype. The CDR3 bases are TGTGCCAGCAGTTACCGAGCGCCCCCGTTGTTTGAGCAGTTCTTC. Protein sequence: CASSYRAPPLFEQFF. The V call is TRBV6-2 or TRBV6-3, the J call TRBJ2-1; unclear D gene. The length of the CDR3 is 15 residues. Germline loops: CDR1 MNHEY, CDR2 SVGEGT. Trimming pared 2 bases from V and 9 bases from J, leaving 17 bases between.

By share, this clonotype counts as large. The chain uses TRBV7-9 and TRBJ1-6; 8 positions match TRBD1. The ends lost 4 bases at V and 10 bases at J; junction bases unmatched: 15. Looked up from germline, CDR1 is SEHNR and CDR2 is FQNEAQ (reference sequence). CDR3 length equals 17 residues. CDR3 residues: CASSSHDFQGAKSPLHF. CDR3 coding DNA: TGTGCCAGCAGCTCCCACGATTTCCAGGGGGCTAAGTCACCCCTCCACTTT.

CDR3 sequence reads: CASSYTPGRDEQYV. The DNA of the CDR3 is TGTGCCAGCAGTTACACCCCGGGAAGGGACGAGCAGTACGTC. The chain combines TRBV6-6 with TRBJ2-7; weak D call: TRBD2 (5 bases). The length of the CDR3 is 14 residues. Looked up from germline, CDR1 is MNHNY and CDR2 is SVGAGI (reference sequence). Trimming cost V 2 bases and J 5 bases, with 13 bases left between them.

The V gene is TRBV9, the J gene TRBJ2-1; the D gene is possibly TRBD1 (6 bases). V was clipped by 0 bases and J by 12 bases, with 25 bases between them. The CDR3 extends over 17 amino acids. CDR1 and CDR2 from the germline V gene are SGDLS and YYNGEE. For the CDR3, the DNA is TGTGCCAGCAGCGTAGGACCTGAGGCAGGGGCCCTTGGGGCGCAGTTCTTC. It codes for CASSVGPEAGALGAQFF.

The chain combines TRBV4-3 with TRBJ1-4; tentative D call: TRBD1 (5 bases). Germline values: CDR1 LGHNA, CDR2 YSLEER. CDR3 size: 15 residues. The germline V and J ends were trimmed by 1 base and 3 bases, with 9 bases remaining between them. The CDR3 sequence is CASSQGTGSNEKLFF. The CDR3 DNA is TGCGCCAGCAGCCAAGGAACAGGTTCTAATGAAAAACTGTTTTTT.

The gene calls are TRBV4-2 and TRBJ2-1; 7 positions match TRBD2. CDR1 is LGHNA, CDR2 YNFKEQ, per germline. Trimming at V came to 3 bases and at J to 4 bases, leaving 6 bases not matched to a gene. CDR3 length: 15 amino acids. This CDR3 reads CASSHLVAGYNEQFF. Here the CDR3 DNA reads TGTGCCAGCAGCCATTTGGTAGCGGGTTACAATGAGCAGTTCTTC.

The genes are TRBV27 and TRBJ1-1, with D unclear. V was shortened by 9 bases and J by 4 bases, with 12 bases between the two germline ends. This CDR3 spans 12 amino acids. Germline V gene sequence: CDR1 MNHEY, CDR2 SMNVEV (reference sequence). CDR3 DNA sequence: TGTGCCAGTAGTGGGTTAGGCACTGAAGCTTTCTTT. Translated, it gives CASSGLGTEAFF.

This clonotype was picked up a small number of times. The chain employs TRBV7-2 and TRBJ1-2, with no clear D. The CDR3 length is 14 residues. The germline V gene encodes CDR1 SGHTA and CDR2 FQGNSA. The V and J ends lost 6 bases and 7 bases respectively, with 18 bases between them. The CDR3 bases are TGTGCCAGCAGTCCAGAGGCCACAGCCGTTGGCTACACCTTC. Translating gives CASSPEATAVGYTF.

This clonotype was counted a few times. The genes are TRBV28 and TRBJ1-5; D is ambiguous. Germline-derived CDR1 and CDR2 are MDHEN and SYDVKM. The ends were cut back, 6 bases at V and 3 bases at J, with 18 bases in the middle. The CDR3 has 16 amino acids. CDR3 nucleotide sequence: TGTGCCAGCAGCCCTCTTTTGAAAGCGGCCAATCAGCCCCAGCATTTT. Translation: CASSPLLKAANQPQHF. Variable domain in full (rest from reference TRBV28 and TRBJ1-5): DVKVTQSSRYLVKRTGEKVFLECVQDMDHENMFWYRQDPGLGLRLIYFSYDVKMKEKGDIPEGYSVSREKKERFSLILESASTNQTSMYLCASSPLLKAANQPQHFGDGTRLSIL.

This clonotype turned up a few times. The genes are TRBV6-4 and TRBJ2-1, with 13 positions matching TRBD2. Germline CDR1 and CDR2: MRHNA and SNTAGT. The CDR3 covers 14 residues. Trimming at V came to 4 bases and at J to 6 bases, leaving 0 bases not matched to a gene. The CDR3 region is CASSGTSGGNEQFF. CDR3 DNA sequence: TGTGCCAGCAGTGGGACTAGCGGGGGCAATGAGCAGTTCTTC.

This rearrangement joins TRBV13 to TRBJ1-2; 9 positions match TRBD1. Trimming at V came to 4 bases and at J to 8 bases, leaving 8 bases not matched to a gene. CDR1 and CDR2 (germline): PRHDT, FYEKMQ (reference sequence). The CDR3 totals 14 residues. The CDR3 reads CASSSGTGSFGYTF. The CDR3 nucleotides read TGTGCCAGCAGCTCTGGGACAGGGAGCTTCGGCTACACCTTC. The variable domain in full, with the rest retrieved from reference TRBV13 and TRBJ1-2, is AAGVIQSPRHLIKEKRETATLKCYPIPRHDTVYWYQQGPGQDPQFLISFYEKMQSDKGSIPDRFSAQQFSDYHSELNMSSLELGDSALYFCASSSGTGSFGYTFGSGTRLTVV.

The CDR3 loop reads CASSGAMGRRDEQYV. The CDR3 DNA is TGTGCCAGCAGCGGGGCTATGGGACGACGGGACGAGCAGTACGTC. The chain combines TRBV13 with TRBJ2-7; D assignment may be TRBD1 or TRBD2 (5 bases each). From germline, CDR1 is PRHDT and CDR2 FYEKMQ (reference sequence). V was pared by 5 bases and J by 5 bases, with 19 bases between. The CDR3 runs to 15 residues.

The V gene is TRBV7-2, the J gene TRBJ2-3; D tentatively fits TRBD1 or TRBD2 (5 bases each). This CDR3 region has 15 residues. Germline CDR1 and CDR2: SGHTA and FQGNSA. V was pared by 6 bases and J by 3 bases, with 16 bases between. CDR3 sequence (DNA): TGTGCCAGCAGATGGAGCCCCTGGGGGACAGATACGCAGTATTTT. Protein sequence: CASRWSPWGTDTQYF.

This clonotype was recorded a few times. V is TRBV28 and J is TRBJ2-7, with 9 bases identical to TRBD2. Germline values: CDR1 MDHEN, CDR2 SYDVKM. V shed 10 bases, J shed 0 bases, and the junction held 16 bases outside the gene matches. The CDR3 length is 17 residues. The DNA of the CDR3 is TGTGCCACCGTCCCCGGGACTAGCCCGTTCGGCTCCTACGAGCAGTACTTC. Protein product: CATVPGTSPFGSYEQYF.